The 32 T cell receptor beta chains below all came from one sample that was sequenced in a study of T cell responses to AZD1222 COVID-19 vaccine. Data came from immunoSEQ multiplex PCR; TCRdb stores just in-frame clones and leaves some out. This sample has around 160,000 clones, with around 93% found just once. The input for sequencing was peripheral blood, taken on day 0 of AZD1222 vaccination. Every receptor here comes from an adult in good health.

On this clone itself: One junction end disagrees with the germline gene, perhaps due to a read error. The rearrangement joins TRBV6-4 to TRBJ2-7; 8 bases match TRBD1. Germline CDR1 is MRHNA and CDR2 is SNTAGT. There are 16 residues in the CDR3. The DNA of the CDR3 is TGCCCAAACCGGGCAGGGGGCGCGGACCCCTCCTACGAGCAGTACTTC. Encoded protein: CPNRAGGADPSYEQYF.

The chain combines TRBV7-2 with TRBJ1-2, with no clear D. The germline V and J ends were trimmed by 4 bases and 6 bases, with 15 bases remaining between them. This CDR3 spans 14 amino acids. Looked up from germline, CDR1 is SGHTA and CDR2 is FQGNSA. The CDR3 region has the DNA TGTGCCAGCAGCTCGACGGGTACGGCCGATGGCTACACCTTC. It codes for CASSSTGTADGYTF. The full variable domain, with the rest looked up from reference TRBV7-2 and TRBJ1-2, is GAGVSQSPSNKVTEKGKDVELRCDPISGHTALYWYRQSLGQGLEFLIYFQGNSAPDKSGLPSDRFSAERTGGSVSTLTIQRTQQEDSAVYLCASSSTGTADGYTFGSGTRLTVV.

The rearrangement uses TRBV27 and TRBJ2-7, with no clear D. Trimming took off 0 bases at V and 6 bases at J, with 9 bases between the two ends. Germline CDR1 and CDR2: MNHEY and SMNVEV (reference sequence). The CDR3 has 13 amino acids. DNA of the CDR3: TGTGCCAGCAGTTTATCCCCCGGGTCCGAGCAGTACTTC. Amino acids: CASSLSPGSEQYF.

The chain uses TRBV2 and TRBJ2-5; TRBD1 agrees at 10 bases. J gave up 3 bases and V 6 bases, and 4 bases lay outside the gene matches. Germline lookup yields CDR1 SNHLY and CDR2 FYNNEI. This CDR3 comprises 14 residues. This chain's CDR3 is CASSLGTGEETQYF. CDR3 coding DNA: TGTGCCAGCAGCCTCGGGACAGGGGAAGAGACCCAGTACTTC.

V gene TRBV4-1 combines with J gene TRBJ1-2; 8 bases align to TRBD1. The CDR3 length is 13 residues. Germline CDR1 is MGHRA and CDR2 is YSYEKL. With V trimmed by 6 bases and J by 2 bases, 2 bases remained unmatched. CDR3 coding DNA: TGCGCCAGCAGAAGACAGGGGAACTATGGCTACACCTTC. This codes for CASRRQGNYGYTF.

The chain employs TRBV7-2 and TRBJ2-3; D not resolved. CDR3 size: 14 residues. The germline CDR1 and CDR2 sequences are SGHTA and FQGNSA. V was pared by 5 bases and J by 3 bases, with 12 bases between. The CDR3 sequence: CASSPDSSTDTQYF. The CDR3 DNA is TGTGCCAGCAGCCCAGACTCTTCTACAGATACGCAGTATTTT. Supplemented by reference TRBV7-2 and TRBJ2-3, the full variable domain reads GAGVSQSPSNKVTEKGKDVELRCDPISGHTALYWYRQSLGQGLEFLIYFQGNSAPDKSGLPSDRFSAERTGGSVSTLTIQRTQQEDSAVYLCASSPDSSTDTQYFGPGTRLTVL.

As for this clone: The sample has other DNA sequences that encode this CDR3 too. The rearrangement uses TRBV5-6 and TRBJ2-5; D remains ambiguous. In germline, CDR1 is SGHDT, CDR2 YYEEEE. V was clipped by 0 bases and J by 3 bases, with 6 bases between them. The CDR3 has 13 amino acids. CDR3 residues: CASSLELKETQYF. The CDR3 DNA is TGTGCCAGCAGCTTGGAACTTAAAGAGACCCAGTACTTC.

The chain has TRBV19 and TRBJ1-1; maybe TRBD1 (5 bases). The ends were cut back, 6 bases at V and 0 bases at J, with 8 bases in the middle. Germline values: CDR1 LNHDA, CDR2 SQIVND (reference sequence). CDR3 length: 13 amino acids. This CDR3 is CASRGVMNTEAFF. In DNA form, the CDR3 reads TGTGCCAGTAGAGGGGTCATGAACACTGAAGCTTTCTTT.

The chain has TRBV5-1 and TRBJ2-3; D is perhaps TRBD1 or TRBD2 (5 bases each). V was clipped by 0 bases and J by 7 bases, with 9 bases between them. Germline CDR1 and CDR2: SGHRS and YFSETQ. The length of the CDR3 is 13 residues. The CDR3 here is CASSLGGTYTQYF. The CDR3 DNA reads as TGCGCCAGCAGCTTGGGGGGGACGTATACGCAGTATTTT.

The chain carries TRBV19 and TRBJ2-5; D perhaps matches TRBD1 (5 bases). CDR1 is LNHDA and CDR2 is SQIVND in the germline V gene (reference sequence). CDR3 length: 14 amino acids. The V gene lost 5 bases and the J gene lost 5 bases, with 15 bases spanning the gap. The CDR3 sequence: CASSPRVNRETQYF. CDR3 DNA: TGTGCCAGTAGTCCCAGGGTCAATCGGGAGACCCAGTACTTC.

This chain joins TRBV3-1 (or the pseudogene TRBV3-2) and TRBJ2-2; D gene unclear. Germline V gene sequence: CDR1 LGHDT, CDR2 YNNKEL (reference sequence). Between the trimmed V and J ends, which lost 0 bases and 6 bases, there was a span of 2 bases. This CDR3 is built from 12 residues. The CDR3 DNA is TGTGCCAGCAGCCAAGATCCCGGGGAGCTGTTTTTT. Translating it yields CASSQDPGELFF.

The chain carries TRBV27 and TRBJ2-1, with D possibly called TRBD1 or TRBD2 (5 bases each). V dropped 0 bases and J dropped 0 bases, with 9 bases sitting between them. The germline V gene encodes CDR1 MNHEY and CDR2 SMNVEV (reference sequence). The CDR3 loop spans 16 amino acids. The CDR3 nucleotides are TGTGCCAGCAGTTTATCGGCAGGGAGCTCCTACAATGAGCAGTTCTTC. Translating it yields CASSLSAGSSYNEQFF.

The chain carries TRBV2 and TRBJ2-3; 11 bases map to TRBD2. Looked up from germline, CDR1 is SNHLY and CDR2 is FYNNEI. V gave up 6 bases and J gave up 5 bases; unmatched junction bases: 10. This CDR3 contains 16 residues. The CDR3 region has the DNA TGTGCCAGCAGCGGGCCGGGACTAGCGGACCTAGATACGCAGTATTTT. It translates to CASSGPGLADLDTQYF.

This clone was detected once. The chain joins TRBV15 to TRBJ2-7; TRBD1 or TRBD2 may be the D gene (5 bases each). The germline V gene has CDR1 LNHNV and CDR2 YYDKDF (reference sequence). Trimming cost V 6 bases and J 2 bases, with 11 bases left between them. The CDR3 is 13 residues long. The CDR3: CATSPGPAYEQYF. CDR3 nucleotides: TGTGCCACCAGTCCGGGGCCTGCCTACGAGCAGTACTTC.

The chain is built from TRBV9 and TRBJ2-3; 7 bases line up with TRBD2. The length of the CDR3 is 16 residues. V shed 2 bases, J shed 2 bases, and the junction held 8 bases outside the gene matches. The germline gives CDR1 SGDLS, CDR2 YYNGEE. DNA for the CDR3: TGTGCCAGCAGCGTCCTGGGGGGGGAACCCACAGATACGCAGTATTTT. Translating gives CASSVLGGEPTDTQYF.

A single count supports this clone. V is TRBV11-3 and J is TRBJ2-5; D possibly corresponds to TRBD1 (6 bases). The CDR3 is made up of 13 amino acids. Germline CDR1 and CDR2: SGHNT and YENEEA. V gave up 5 bases and J gave up 5 bases, with 12 bases separating them. The CDR3 DNA reads TGTGCCAGCAGCGTGGGGGCGCGGGAGACCCAGTACTTC. Protein: CASSVGARETQYF. Using reference TRBV11-3 and TRBJ2-5 for the parts outside the CDR3, the full variable domain is EAGVVQSPRYKIIEKKQPVAFWCNPISGHNTLYWYLQNLGQGPELLIRYENEEAVDDSQLPKDRFSAERLKGVDSTLKIQPAELGDSAVYLCASSVGARETQYFGPGTRLLVL.

The chain carries TRBV18 and TRBJ2-5, with D tentatively TRBD1 or TRBD2 (5 bases each). Germline CDR1 reads KGHSH; CDR2 reads LQKENI. V shed 6 bases and J shed 4 bases, with 24 bases lying between them. CDR3 size: 17 residues. The chain's CDR3 is CASSTYVGGDVGETQYF. CDR3 nucleotides: TGTGCCAGCTCTACCTATGTTGGGGGAGATGTTGGAGAGACCCAGTACTTC. Complete variable domain (other parts from reference TRBV18 and TRBJ2-5): NAGVMQNPRHLVRRRGQEARLRCSPMKGHSHVYWYRQLPEEGLKFMVYLQKENIIDESGMPKERFSAEFPKEGPSILRIQQVVRGDSAAYFCASSTYVGGDVGETQYFGPGTRLLVL.

This clone was counted between two and nine times. The chain joins TRBV29-1 to TRBJ1-4; TRBD1 aligns across 9 bases. Trimming cost V 4 bases and J 6 bases; bases outside gene matches: 0. CDR3 length: 12 residues. From germline, CDR1 is SQVTM and CDR2 ANQGSEA. The CDR3 spells CSVGTGDEKLFF. The CDR3 DNA is TGCAGCGTTGGGACAGGGGATGAAAAACTGTTTTTT.

This clone was seen a few times. The chain joins TRBV27 to TRBJ2-1, with 7 bases identical to TRBD1. CDR1 and CDR2 (germline): MNHEY, SMNVEV (reference sequence). The V gene end was trimmed by 7 bases and the J gene end by 3 bases; junction bases not matched to a gene: 3. CDR3 length equals 13 residues. In DNA form, the CDR3 reads TGTGCCAGCACCGACAGGGTCTACAATGAGCAGTTCTTC. This codes for CASTDRVYNEQFF.

The CDR3 DNA follows: TGTGCCAGTAGTCCATTGACCGACCTTGACTATGGCTACACCTTC. Translated: CASSPLTDLDYGYTF. The chain combines TRBV19 with TRBJ1-2; D gene uncertain. From germline, CDR1 is LNHDA and CDR2 SQIVND (reference sequence). V was shortened by 5 bases and J by 3 bases, with 16 bases between the two germline ends. The length of the CDR3 is 15 residues.

The chain combines TRBV6-2 or TRBV6-3 with TRBJ2-4, with 7 positions matching TRBD1. CDR1 and CDR2 (germline): MNHEY, SVGEGT. CDR3 length: 15 residues. V lost 5 bases, J lost 0 bases, and 4 bases stayed unmatched. This chain's CDR3 is CASSRQGVAKNIQYF. In nucleotides, the CDR3 is TGTGCCAGCAGTAGACAGGGTGTAGCCAAAAACATTCAGTACTTC.

The chain recombines TRBV18 with TRBJ1-1, with 8 bases aligning to TRBD1. Germline loops: CDR1 KGHSH, CDR2 LQKENI. Unmatched junction bases numbered 12, after V lost 4 bases and J lost 2 bases. This CDR3 is built from 17 residues. The CDR3 loop reads CASSLRTGGTANTEAFF. For the CDR3, the DNA is TGTGCCAGCTCACTCCGAACAGGGGGAACAGCAAACACTGAAGCTTTCTTT.

V and J are TRBV24-1 and TRBJ1-4, with D unresolved. Trimming took 3 bases from V and 7 from J, leaving 17 bases between them. The V gene's germline CDR1 is KGHDR and CDR2 SFDVKD. This CDR3 comprises 16 residues. CDR3 protein: CATSDKAGIEGEKLFF. In DNA form, the CDR3 reads TGTGCCACCAGTGATAAGGCGGGGATCGAAGGTGAAAAACTGTTTTTT.

CDR3: CASSLDTASTDTQYF. The CDR3, as DNA: TGTGCCAGCAGCTTAGATACTGCTAGCACAGATACGCAGTATTTT. This chain connects TRBV11-3 to TRBJ2-3; D unresolved. V was cut by 0 bases and J by 0 bases, with 7 bases left in between. Germline V gives CDR1 SGHNT, CDR2 YENEEA. The CDR3 spans 15 residues.

The chain recombines TRBV2 with TRBJ1-2, with TRBD1 matching over 7 bases. Germline V gives CDR1 SNHLY, CDR2 FYNNEI. J lost 4 bases, V lost 4 bases, and 9 bases had no gene match. This CDR3 is built from 15 residues. CDR3 residues: CASSARDSPLYGYTF. The CDR3 DNA follows: TGTGCCAGCAGTGCCCGGGACAGCCCTCTCTATGGCTACACCTTC. The full variable domain, rest sourced from reference TRBV2 and TRBJ1-2, is EPEVTQTPSHQVTQMGQEVILRCVPISNHLYFYWYRQILGQKVEFLVSFYNNEISEKSEIFDDQFSVERPDGSNFTLKIRSTKLEDSAMYFCASSARDSPLYGYTFGSGTRLTVV.

This clone was picked up one time. V is TRBV6-1 and J is TRBJ2-6; D unresolved. This CDR3 is built from 14 residues. Trimming shortened V by 0 bases and J by 3 bases, and 3 bases separated the two germline ends. The germline V gene encodes CDR1 MNHNS and CDR2 SASEGT. In nucleotides, the CDR3 is TGTGCCAGCAGTGAAGCGGATGGGGCCAACGTCCTGACTTTC. It encodes CASSEADGANVLTF.

CDR3 in amino acids: CASSQQGGEQFF. CDR3 nucleotide sequence: TGTGCCAGCAGTCAACAGGGCGGTGAGCAGTTCTTC. V is TRBV2 and J is TRBJ2-1, with a possible D match to TRBD1 (6 bases). The CDR3 sequence is 12 residues long. The germline V and J ends were trimmed by 5 bases and 9 bases, with 11 bases remaining between them. Germline-derived CDR1 and CDR2 are SNHLY and FYNNEI.

The genes are TRBV18 and TRBJ2-4; 7 nucleotides agree with TRBD2. Germline V lookup: CDR1 KGHSH, CDR2 LQKENI. The CDR3 covers 16 residues. V gave up 6 bases and J gave up 8 bases; unmatched junction bases: 16. CDR3 sequence reads: CASSSRLALLGDIQYF. CDR3 in DNA: TGTGCCAGCTCTTCCCGACTAGCACTTTTGGGGGACATTCAGTACTTC.

The V and J genes are TRBV2 and TRBJ2-7, with 12 bases identical to TRBD2. CDR1 is SNHLY, CDR2 FYNNEI, per germline. The V and J ends lost 3 bases and 6 bases, in that order; junction bases with no gene match: 6. The CDR3 is 15 amino acids. CDR3 bases: TGTGCCAGCAGTGACGTTATACTAGCGGGAGGCGAGCAGTACTTC. This codes for CASSDVILAGGEQYF.

V gene TRBV6-1 combines with J gene TRBJ1-3, with D unresolved. Germline V gene sequence: CDR1 MNHNS, CDR2 SASEGT. V was shortened by 3 bases and J by 2 bases, with 8 bases between the two germline ends. The CDR3 is 14 amino acids. CDR3 sequence (DNA): TGTGCCAGCAGTGAGGGCCAGGCTGGAAACACCATATATTTT. This codes for CASSEGQAGNTIYF.

The genes are TRBV18 and TRBJ1-2, with TRBD1 matching over 10 bases. This CDR3 contains 17 residues. Germline-derived CDR1 and CDR2 are KGHSH and LQKENI. The V and J ends lost 2 bases and 0 bases, in that order; junction bases with no gene match: 6. The CDR3 coding sequence is TGTGCCAGCTCACCAAGGGACAGGGGTGGATCTAACTATGGCTACACCTTC. This codes for CASSPRDRGGSNYGYTF.

V and J are TRBV7-8 and TRBJ2-7; 7 bases match TRBD2. Germline V lookup: CDR1 SGHVS, CDR2 FQNEAQ. The CDR3 has 15 residues. V lost 0 bases to trimming and J lost 3 bases; unmatched junction nucleotides: 5. The chain's CDR3 is CASSLAGTTLYEQYF. The CDR3 DNA reads TGTGCCAGCAGCTTAGCCGGGACTACCCTCTACGAGCAGTACTTC.